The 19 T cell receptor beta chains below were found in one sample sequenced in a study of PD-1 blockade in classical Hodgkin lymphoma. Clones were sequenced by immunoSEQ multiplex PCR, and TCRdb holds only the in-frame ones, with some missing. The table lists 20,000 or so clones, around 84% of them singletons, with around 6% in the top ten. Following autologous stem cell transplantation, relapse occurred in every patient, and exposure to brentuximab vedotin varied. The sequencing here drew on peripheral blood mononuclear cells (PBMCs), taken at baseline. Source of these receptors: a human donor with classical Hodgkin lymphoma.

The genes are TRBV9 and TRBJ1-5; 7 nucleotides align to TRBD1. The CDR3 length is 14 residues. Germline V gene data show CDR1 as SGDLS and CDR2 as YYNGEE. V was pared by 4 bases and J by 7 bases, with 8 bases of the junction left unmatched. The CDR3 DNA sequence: TGTGCCAGCAGCTTTACAGGGGAGAGCCAGCCCCAGCATTTT. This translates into CASSFTGESQPQHF.

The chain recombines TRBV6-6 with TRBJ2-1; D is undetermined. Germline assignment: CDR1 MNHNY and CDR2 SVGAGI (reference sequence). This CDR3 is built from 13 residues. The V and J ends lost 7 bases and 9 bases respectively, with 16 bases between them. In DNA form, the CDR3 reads TGTGCCAGCAAAAACGGACCGCGAGGTGAGCAGTTCTTC. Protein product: CASKNGPRGEQFF.

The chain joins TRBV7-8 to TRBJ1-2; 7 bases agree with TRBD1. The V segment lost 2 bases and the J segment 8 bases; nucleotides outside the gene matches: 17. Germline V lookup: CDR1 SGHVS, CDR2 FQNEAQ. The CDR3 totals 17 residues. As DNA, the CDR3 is TGTGCCAGCAGCTTAAATCGGCCGACAGGGATTTTGGAAGGCTACACCTTC. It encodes CASSLNRPTGILEGYTF.

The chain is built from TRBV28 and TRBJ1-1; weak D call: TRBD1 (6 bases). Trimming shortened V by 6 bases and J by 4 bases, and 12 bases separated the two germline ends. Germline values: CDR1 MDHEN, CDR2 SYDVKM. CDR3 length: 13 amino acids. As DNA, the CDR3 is TGTGCCAGCAGGAGGGAGGGGGGCACTGAAGCTTTCTTT. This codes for CASRREGGTEAFF.

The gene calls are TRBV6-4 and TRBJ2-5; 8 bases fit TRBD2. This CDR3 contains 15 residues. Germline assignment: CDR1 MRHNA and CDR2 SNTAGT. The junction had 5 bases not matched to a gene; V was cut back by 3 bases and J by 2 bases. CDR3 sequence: CASSEGGGRQETQYF. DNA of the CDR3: TGTGCCAGCAGTGAGGGCGGGGGGCGGCAAGAGACCCAGTACTTC.

CDR3 in amino acids: CASSTGLMNTGELFF. The CDR3 nucleotides read TGCGCCAGCAGCACAGGGTTGATGAACACCGGGGAGCTGTTTTTT. The chain combines TRBV4-1 with TRBJ2-2, with a weak D call TRBD1 (6 bases). V was trimmed by 5 bases and J by 1 base, leaving 11 bases between them. The CDR3 contains 15 residues. Looked up from germline, CDR1 is MGHRA and CDR2 is YSYEKL.

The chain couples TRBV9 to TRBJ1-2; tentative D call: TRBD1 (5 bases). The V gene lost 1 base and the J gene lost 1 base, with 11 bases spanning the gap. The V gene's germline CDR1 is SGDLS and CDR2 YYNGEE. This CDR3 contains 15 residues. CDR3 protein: CASSVWGVGNYGYTF. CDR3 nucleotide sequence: TGTGCCAGCAGCGTATGGGGGGTGGGTAACTATGGCTACACCTTC.

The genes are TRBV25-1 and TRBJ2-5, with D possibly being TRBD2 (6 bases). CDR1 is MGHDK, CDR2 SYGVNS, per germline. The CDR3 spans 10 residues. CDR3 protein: CSGSQETQYF. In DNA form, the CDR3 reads TGTTCCGGGAGCCAAGAGACCCAGTACTTC.

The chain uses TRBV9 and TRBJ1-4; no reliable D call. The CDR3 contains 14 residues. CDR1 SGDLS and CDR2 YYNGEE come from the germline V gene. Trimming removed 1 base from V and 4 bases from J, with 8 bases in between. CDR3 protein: CASSVSGSNEKLFF. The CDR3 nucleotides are TGTGCCAGCAGCGTAAGTGGCAGTAATGAAAAACTGTTTTTT.

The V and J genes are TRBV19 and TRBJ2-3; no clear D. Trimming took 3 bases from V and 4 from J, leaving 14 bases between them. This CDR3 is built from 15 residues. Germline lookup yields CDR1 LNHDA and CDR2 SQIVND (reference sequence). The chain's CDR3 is CASSILSLRPDTQYF. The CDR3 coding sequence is TGTGCCAGTAGTATCCTATCACTTCGCCCAGATACGCAGTATTTT.

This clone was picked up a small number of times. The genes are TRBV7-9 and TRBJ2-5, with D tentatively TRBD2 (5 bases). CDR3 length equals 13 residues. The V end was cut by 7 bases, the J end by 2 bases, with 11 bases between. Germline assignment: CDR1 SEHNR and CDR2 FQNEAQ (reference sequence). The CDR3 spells CASIPSGQETQYF. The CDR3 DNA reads TGTGCCAGCATCCCGTCGGGGCAAGAGACCCAGTACTTC.

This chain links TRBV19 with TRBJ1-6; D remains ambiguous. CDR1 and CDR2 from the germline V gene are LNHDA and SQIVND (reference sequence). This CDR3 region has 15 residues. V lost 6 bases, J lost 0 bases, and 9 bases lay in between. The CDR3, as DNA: TGTGCCAGTAGCACAGCGAGCTCCTATAATTCACCCCTCCACTTT. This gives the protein CASSTASSYNSPLHF.

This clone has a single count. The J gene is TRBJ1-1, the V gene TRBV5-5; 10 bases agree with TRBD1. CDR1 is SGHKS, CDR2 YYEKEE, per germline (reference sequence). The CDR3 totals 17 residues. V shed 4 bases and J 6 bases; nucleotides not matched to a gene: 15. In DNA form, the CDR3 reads TGTGCCAGCAGCCCAGACAGGGGGCTAAGTTCTTACGCTGAAGCTTTCTTT. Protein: CASSPDRGLSSYAEAFF.

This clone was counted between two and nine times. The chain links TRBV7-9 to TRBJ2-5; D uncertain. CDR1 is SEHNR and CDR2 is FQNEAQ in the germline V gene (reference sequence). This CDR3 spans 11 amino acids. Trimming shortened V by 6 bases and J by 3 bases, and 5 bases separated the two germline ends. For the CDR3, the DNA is TGTGCCAGCAGGCAAGAAGAGACCCAGTACTTC. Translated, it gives CASRQEETQYF.

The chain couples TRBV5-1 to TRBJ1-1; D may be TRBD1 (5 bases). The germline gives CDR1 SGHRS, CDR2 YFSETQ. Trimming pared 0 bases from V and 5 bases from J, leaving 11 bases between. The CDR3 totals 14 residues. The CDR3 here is CASSLEQGRTEAFF. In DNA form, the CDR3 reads TGCGCCAGCAGCTTGGAGCAGGGCCGGACTGAAGCTTTCTTT.

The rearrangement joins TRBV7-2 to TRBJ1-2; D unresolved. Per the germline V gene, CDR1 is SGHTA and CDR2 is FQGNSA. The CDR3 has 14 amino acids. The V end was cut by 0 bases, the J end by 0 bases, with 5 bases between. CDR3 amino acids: CASSLATPNYGYTF. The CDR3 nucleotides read TGTGCCAGCAGCTTAGCGACTCCTAACTATGGCTACACCTTC.

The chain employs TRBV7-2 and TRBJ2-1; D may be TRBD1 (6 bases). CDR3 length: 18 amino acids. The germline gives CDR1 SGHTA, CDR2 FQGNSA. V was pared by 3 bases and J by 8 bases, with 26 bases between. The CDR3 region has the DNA TGTGCCAGCAGCTTTGGGGACACCCGGAGACTCGGGACGCATGAGCAGTTCTTC. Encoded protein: CASSFGDTRRLGTHEQFF.

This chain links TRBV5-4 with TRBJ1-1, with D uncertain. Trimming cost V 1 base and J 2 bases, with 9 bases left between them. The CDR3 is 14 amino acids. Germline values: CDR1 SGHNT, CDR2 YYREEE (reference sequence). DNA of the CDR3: TGTGCCAGCAGCTTGCTTACAGCAAACACTGAAGCTTTCTTT. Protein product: CASSLLTANTEAFF. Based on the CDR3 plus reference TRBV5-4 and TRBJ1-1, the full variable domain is ETGVTQSPTHLIKTRGQQVTLRCSSQSGHNTVSWYQQALGQGPQFIFQYYREEENGRGNFPPRFSGLQFPNYSSELNVNALELDDSALYLCASSLLTANTEAFFGQGTRLTVV.

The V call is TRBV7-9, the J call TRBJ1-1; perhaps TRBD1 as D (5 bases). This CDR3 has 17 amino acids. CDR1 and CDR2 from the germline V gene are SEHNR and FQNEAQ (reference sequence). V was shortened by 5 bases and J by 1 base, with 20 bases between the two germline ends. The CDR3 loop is CASSPTRDRKRNTEAFF. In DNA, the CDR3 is TGTGCCAGCAGCCCCACTCGGGACCGAAAACGGAACACTGAAGCTTTCTTT.